This TCR beta chain was sequenced in a study of blood T cell repertoires in COVID-19. As for the study in general: The United States, Italy and Spain supplied acute and convalescent COVID-19 samples. PBMCs, B-cell-depleted T cells, or T cells were the source of the cDNA or gDNA that made up the material.

Exposed volunteers were people who met a COVID-19 case within 2 weeks before study entry. Data came from immunoSEQ multiplex PCR; TCRdb stores just in-frame clones and leaves some out. This table has about 300,000 clones, over 85% appearing once. This CDR3 has 15 residues. Germline V lookup: CDR1 SGHTA, CDR2 FQGNSA. Trimming pared 0 bases from V and 5 bases from J, leaving 12 bases between. The sample comprised PBMCs or T cells enriched from blood (not recorded which). The TCR comes from a woman in her forties or fifties who had been exposed to COVID-19. This chain joins TRBV7-2 and TRBJ2-3; D perhaps matches TRBD2 (6 bases). DNA of the CDR3: TGTGCCAGCAGCTTAGCGGGGCGGGGAGGAGATACGCAGTATTTT. Amino acid sequence: CASSLAGRGGDTQYF.